The clone carrying this TCR beta chain is a singleton in its sample. This sample is part of a study of T cell changes during pregnancy in multiple sclerosis. This table comes from immunoSEQ multiplex PCR, and its TCRdb copy is limited to in-frame clones, with some not included. The data show 85,000 to 90,000 clones, around 94% seen once. Losses at the gene ends were 6 bases for V and 9 bases for J; bases not matched to a gene: 11. The CDR3 totals 16 residues. The germline CDR1 and CDR2 sequences are MNHEY and SMNVEV (reference sequence). The receptor's source is a female donor in good health, enrolled as a control in a pregnancy study. The chain has TRBV27 and TRBJ1-6, with 10 bases identical to TRBD1. Sequencing was performed on peripheral blood, taken after pregnancy. The CDR3 here is CASSHYRQGALSPLHF. CDR3 nucleotide sequence: TGTGCCAGCAGCCACTACCGACAGGGGGCTCTTTCACCCCTCCACTTT.